The 9 T cell receptor beta chains below were found in one sample sequenced in a study of T cell changes during pregnancy in multiple sclerosis. Clones were read by immunoSEQ multiplex PCR, and TCRdb kept only the in-frame ones, dropping some. The sample shows about 98,000 clones, about 92% of them seen only once. This material consisted of peripheral blood, taken after pregnancy. The receptors here all came from a female donor in good health, enrolled as a control in a pregnancy study.

The rearrangement uses TRBV5-4 and TRBJ1-1; 8 bases line up with TRBD1. Germline V gene lookup returns CDR1 SGHNT and CDR2 YYREEE (reference sequence). V shed 5 bases, J shed 4 bases, and the junction held 4 bases outside the gene matches. This CDR3 has 13 residues. The chain's CDR3 is CASRRTGGTEAFF. The CDR3 DNA follows: TGTGCCAGCAGACGCACAGGGGGCACTGAAGCTTTCTTT.

The rearrangement uses TRBV27 and TRBJ1-1; possible D gene TRBD1, 6 bases. V lost 6 bases to trimming and J lost 0 bases, with 8 bases between them. CDR3 length: 13 amino acids. Germline values: CDR1 MNHEY, CDR2 SMNVEV (reference sequence). CDR3 protein: CASRAGVNTEAFF. The CDR3 nucleotides are TGTGCCAGCAGGGCAGGGGTGAACACTGAAGCTTTCTTT.

This sequence joins TRBV27 and TRBJ2-7; 7 bases map to TRBD2. CDR1 and CDR2 (germline): MNHEY, SMNVEV (reference sequence). J was trimmed by 4 bases and V by 3 bases; bases with no gene match: 3. CDR3 length equals 13 residues. The CDR3 is CASSLGRGYEQYF. The CDR3 DNA reads as TGTGCCAGCAGTTTGGGGAGGGGATACGAGCAGTACTTC.

The genes are TRBV5-1 and TRBJ1-1, with D tentatively TRBD1 (5 bases). The CDR3 sequence is 14 residues long. Trimming left V 2 bases short and J 5 bases short, with 13 bases between. The germline V gene encodes CDR1 SGHRS and CDR2 YFSETQ. CDR3 loop: CASSFLGARTEAFF. The CDR3 nucleotides read TGCGCCAGCAGCTTTTTAGGGGCGAGGACTGAAGCTTTCTTT.

The chain carries TRBV28 and TRBJ1-2, with TRBD1 matching over 8 bases. The ends lost 6 bases at V and 5 bases at J; junction bases unmatched: 8. The CDR3 loop spans 14 amino acids. Germline V lookup: CDR1 MDHEN, CDR2 SYDVKM. CDR3 region: CASRDGQGGYGYTF. The CDR3 coding sequence is TGTGCCAGCAGAGACGGACAGGGAGGATATGGCTACACCTTC.

The chain links TRBV30 to TRBJ1-4, with 7 positions matching TRBD1. After removal of 8 bases from V and 0 bases from J, the junction contained 6 bases not matched to a gene. The CDR3 is 14 residues long. Germline V gene lookup returns CDR1 GTSNPN and CDR2 SVGIG (reference sequence). The CDR3 is CAHRGPATNEKLFF. CDR3 nucleotides: TGTGCCCATAGGGGGCCTGCAACTAATGAAAAACTGTTTTTT.

This CDR3 is CASSSDRGRPSNEQFF. Here the CDR3 DNA reads TGTGCCAGCAGTTCGGACAGGGGCCGCCCTTCCAATGAGCAGTTCTTC. The gene calls are TRBV28 and TRBJ2-1, with 9 bases identical to TRBD1. The CDR3 sequence is 16 residues long. J gave up 6 bases and V 4 bases, and 10 bases lay outside the gene matches. Germline values: CDR1 MDHEN, CDR2 SYDVKM.

V gene TRBV28 combines with J gene TRBJ2-7; unclear D gene. The CDR3 is 12 residues long. Trimming pared 4 bases from V and 2 bases from J, leaving 6 bases between. Germline-derived CDR1 and CDR2 are MDHEN and SYDVKM. CDR3 loop: CASSSATYEQYF. CDR3 sequence (DNA): TGTGCCAGCAGTTCCGCTACCTACGAGCAGTACTTC.

This chain uses TRBV10-3 with TRBJ1-1; a weak D match, TRBD1 (6 bases). V was shortened by 7 bases and J by 1 base, with 13 bases between the two germline ends. The CDR3 is 14 amino acids. The germline V gene has CDR1 ENHRY and CDR2 SYGVKD. CDR3 in DNA: TGTGCCATCAAGGACGGGACACCGAACACTGAAGCTTTCTTT. Translated, it gives CAIKDGTPNTEAFF.